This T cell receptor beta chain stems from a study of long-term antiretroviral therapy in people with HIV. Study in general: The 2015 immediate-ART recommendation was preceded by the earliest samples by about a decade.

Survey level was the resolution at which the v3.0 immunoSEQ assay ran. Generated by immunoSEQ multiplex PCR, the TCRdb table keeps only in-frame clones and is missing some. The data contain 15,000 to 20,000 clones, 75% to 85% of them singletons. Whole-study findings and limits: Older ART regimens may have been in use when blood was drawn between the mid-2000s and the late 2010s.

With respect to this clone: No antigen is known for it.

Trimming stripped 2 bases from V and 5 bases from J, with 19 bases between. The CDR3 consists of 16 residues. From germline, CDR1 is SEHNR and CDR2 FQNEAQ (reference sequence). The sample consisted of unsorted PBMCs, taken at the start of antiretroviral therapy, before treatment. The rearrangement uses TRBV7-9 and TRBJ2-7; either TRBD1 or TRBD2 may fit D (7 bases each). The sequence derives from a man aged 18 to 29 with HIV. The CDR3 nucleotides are TGTGCCAGCAGCTTAAGGCGGGGTCAGGGGGGGGACGAGCAGTACTTC. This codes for CASSLRRGQGGDEQYF. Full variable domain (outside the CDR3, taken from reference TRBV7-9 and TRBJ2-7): DTGVSQNPRHKITKRGQNVTFRCDPISEHNRLYWYRQTLGQGPEFLTYFQNEAQLEKSRLLSDRFSAERPKGSFSTLEIQRTEQGDSAMYLCASSLRRGQGGDEQYFGPGTRLTVT.